A single count supports the clone carrying this T cell receptor beta chain. Recovered status in Cohort 3 required two negative PCRs, clearance, or symptom resolution. The data were produced by immunoSEQ multiplex PCR, yet TCRdb's version contains in-frame clones alone and is incomplete. The profile covers 400,000 to 500,000 clones, with more than 75% appearing a single time and 1.8% taken by the ten largest. Germline CDR1 reads SGHRS; CDR2 reads YFSETQ. The CDR3 is made up of 14 amino acids. Trimming removed 0 bases from V and 2 bases from J, with 7 bases in between. This sample is drawn from a study of blood T cell repertoires in COVID-19.

This TCR derives from a woman aged 40-49 years who had recovered from COVID-19. The sequenced sample was PBMCs or T cells enriched from blood (not recorded which). The rearrangement joins TRBV5-1 to TRBJ2-3, with D uncertain. The CDR3 DNA is TGCGCCAGCAGCTTGGACATTTACACAGATACGCAGTATTTT. Encoded protein: CASSLDIYTDTQYF.